The 14 T cell receptor beta chains below come from one sample, sequenced in a study of T cells expressing NK-cell markers (dated by TCRdb to between 2020 and 2021). Library preparation used 5' RACE. The sample was run on an Illumina HiSeq 2000. Following reprocessing of the reads by TCRdb, the data hold one row per CDR3 protein sequence and no DNA is available. This sample's table carries 300,000 to 450,000 distinct CDR3 sequences. The biggest ten clones account for roughly 5.2% of the sample. The specimen sequenced was blood T cells: a sorted CD56 or NKG2C T cell subset, CD4+ or CD8+ T cells, or bulk PBMC T cells (not recorded which). All receptors come from a man aged 18-75 years in good health.

The chain uses TRBV12-3 or TRBV12-4 and TRBJ2-2; there is no DNA to check the TCRdb D call of TRBD2. CDR3 size: 13 residues. The chain's CDR3 is CASSLMGPGELFF.

The rearrangement joins TRBV4-2 to TRBJ2-5. The V gene's germline CDR1 is LGHNA and CDR2 YNFKEQ. This CDR3 is built from 13 residues. The CDR3 protein is CASSRTERETQYF.

The chain links TRBV15 to TRBJ2-1. This CDR3 is 15 amino acids long. In germline, CDR1 is LNHNV, CDR2 YYDKDF (reference sequence). CDR3 residues: CATSRDRQLWNEQFF.

The chain joins TRBV25-1 to TRBJ1-2. Germline-derived CDR1 and CDR2 are MGHDK and SYGVNS. The CDR3 runs 15 residues. Here the CDR3 reads CASSVRTVEISGYTF.

The chain uses TRBV5-1 and TRBJ2-5; TCRdb designates TRBD2, a call that cannot be tested without DNA. The CDR3 is made up of 15 amino acids. CDR1 is SGHRS, CDR2 YFSETQ, per germline. The CDR3 region is CASSFGGLAEETQYF. The entire variable domain, with the rest obtained from reference TRBV5-1 and TRBJ2-5, is as follows: KAGVTQTPRYLIKTRGQQVTLSCSPISGHRSVSWYQQTPGQGLQFLFEYFSETQRNKGNFPGRFSGRQFSNSRSEMNVSTLELGDSALYLCASSFGGLAEETQYFGPGTRLLVL.

The chain uses TRBV10-3 and TRBJ2-7; no DNA is available, so the TRBD2 call from TCRdb remains unchecked. The CDR3 is made up of 13 amino acids. Looked up from germline, CDR1 is ENHRY and CDR2 is SYGVKD. CDR3 sequence: CATGNSGAYEQYF.

This sequence joins TRBV6-5 and TRBJ2-7; the D call of TRBD1 rests on TCRdb alone, since no DNA is present to check it. Looked up from germline, CDR1 is MNHEY and CDR2 is SVGAGI. The CDR3 extends over 17 amino acids. The CDR3 reads CASRSRNSGQAIYEQYF.

The chain uses TRBV6-1 and TRBJ2-3; the D call from TCRdb, TRBD2, cannot be confirmed without DNA. CDR3 size: 16 residues. Germline V gene lookup returns CDR1 MNHNS and CDR2 SASEGT. The CDR3 loop is CASSVRPSRETDTQYF.

The CDR3 here is CASSPRAGTPEAFF. This rearrangement joins TRBV3-1 to TRBJ1-1. CDR3 length: 14 amino acids. Per germline, CDR1 LGHDT and CDR2 YNNKEL (reference sequence).

The J gene is TRBJ2-5, the V gene TRBV6-1; the TCRdb call, TRBD2, lacks DNA for checking. The CDR3 runs to 16 residues. CDR1 MNHNS and CDR2 SASEGT come from the germline V gene. The chain's CDR3 is CASRTHSGNPQETQYF.

The rearrangement links TRBV29-1 to TRBJ2-7; TCRdb picks TRBD1, but there is no DNA to check that call. The CDR3 is made up of 11 amino acids. From germline, CDR1 is SQVTM and CDR2 ANQGSEA. The CDR3 is CSVEGGRGQYF.

The rearrangement uses TRBV2 and TRBJ2-7; TCRdb proposes TRBD1, but this gene call is untestable without DNA. CDR1 SNHLY and CDR2 FYNNEI come from the germline V gene. This CDR3 contains 12 residues. CDR3 residues: CASSGGGYEQYF.

The rearrangement links TRBV5-1 to TRBJ1-4; the TCRdb call, TRBD1, lacks DNA for checking. Germline assignment: CDR1 SGHRS and CDR2 YFSETQ. The CDR3 is 14 amino acids. The chain's CDR3 is CASSLRTGVEKLFF.

This rearrangement joins TRBV10-3 to TRBJ1-1. The CDR3 loop spans 13 amino acids. The V gene's germline CDR1 is ENHRY and CDR2 SYGVKD. The chain's CDR3 is CAISDKLVDQAFF.